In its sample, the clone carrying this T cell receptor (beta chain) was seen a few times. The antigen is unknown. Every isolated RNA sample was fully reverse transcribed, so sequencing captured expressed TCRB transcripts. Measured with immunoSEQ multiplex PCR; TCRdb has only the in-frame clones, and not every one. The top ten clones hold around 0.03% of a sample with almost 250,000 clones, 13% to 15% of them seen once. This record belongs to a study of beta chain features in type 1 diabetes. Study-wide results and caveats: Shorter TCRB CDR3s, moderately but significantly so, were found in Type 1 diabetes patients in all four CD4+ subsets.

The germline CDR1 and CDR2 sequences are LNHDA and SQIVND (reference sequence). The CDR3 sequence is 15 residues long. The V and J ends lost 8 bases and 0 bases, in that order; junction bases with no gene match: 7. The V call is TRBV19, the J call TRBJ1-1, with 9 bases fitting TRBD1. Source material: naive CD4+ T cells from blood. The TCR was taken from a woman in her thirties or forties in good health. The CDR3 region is CASQTGGNMNTEAFF. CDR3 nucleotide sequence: TGTGCCAGTCAGACAGGGGGAAACATGAACACTGAAGCTTTCTTT.